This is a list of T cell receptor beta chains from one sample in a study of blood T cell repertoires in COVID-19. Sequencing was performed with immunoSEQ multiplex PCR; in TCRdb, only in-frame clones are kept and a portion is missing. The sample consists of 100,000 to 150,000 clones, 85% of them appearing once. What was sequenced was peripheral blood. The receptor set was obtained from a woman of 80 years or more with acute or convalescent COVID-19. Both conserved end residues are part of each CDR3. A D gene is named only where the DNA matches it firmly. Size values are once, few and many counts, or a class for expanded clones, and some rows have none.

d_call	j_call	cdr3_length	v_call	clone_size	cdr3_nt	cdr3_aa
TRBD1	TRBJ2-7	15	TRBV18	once	TGTGCCAGCTCACGTTTAAAGGACAGGGAAGTCGAGCAGTACTTC	CASSRLKDREVEQYF
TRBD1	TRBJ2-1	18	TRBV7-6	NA	TGTGCCAGCAGCCCATTTAACTCCGGGACAGGGTTTCTCAATGAGCAGTTCTTC	CASSPFNSGTGFLNEQFF
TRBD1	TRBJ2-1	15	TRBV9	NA	TGTGCCAGCAGCACCCGGACAGGGCTTGCGTTAGAGCAGTTCTTC	CASSTRTGLALEQFF
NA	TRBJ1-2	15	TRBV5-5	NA	TGTGCCAGCAGCTCCTTACAGCCCCCTGGCTATGGCTACACCTTC	CASSSLQPPGYGYTF
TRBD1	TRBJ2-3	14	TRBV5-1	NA	TGCGCCAGCAGGGGACAGGGGCTAGTGGATACGCAGTATTTT	CASRGQGLVDTQYF
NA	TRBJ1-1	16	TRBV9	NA	TGTGCCAGCAGCGTTGGCCAGGGGCAGGGGAACACTGAAGCTTTCTTT	CASSVGQGQGNTEAFF
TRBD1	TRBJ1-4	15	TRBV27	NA	TGTGCCAGCAGCCTCCGGGACAGGCCCGAAGAAAAACTGTTTTTT	CASSLRDRPEEKLFF
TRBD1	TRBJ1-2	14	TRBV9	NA	TGTGCCAGCAGCGTGAGGACAGGGAATTCAGGCTACACCTTC	CASSVRTGNSGYTF
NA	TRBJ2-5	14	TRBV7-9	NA	TGTGCCAGCAGTTACAGCACTGGTGAGGAGACCCAGTACTTC	CASSYSTGEETQYF
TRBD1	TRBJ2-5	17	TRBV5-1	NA	TGCGCCAGCAGCTGGGATAGACAGGGGAACTCGGGAAAGACCCAGTACTTC	CASSWDRQGNSGKTQYF
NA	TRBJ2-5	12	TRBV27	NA	TGTGCCAGCAGTTATCAGGGAGAGACCCAGTACTTC	CASSYQGETQYF
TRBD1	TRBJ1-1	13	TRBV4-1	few	TGCGCCAGCTTGGGACAGGGAGAAACTGAAGCTTTCTTT	CASLGQGETEAFF
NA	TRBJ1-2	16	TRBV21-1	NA	TGTGCCAGCACCACACTCCCGGCGAAGGGGGCAGGTGGCTACACCTTC	CASTTLPAKGAGGYTF